Listed below are T cell receptor beta chains from one sample, sequenced in a study of CD8+ T cells in alopecia areata. Produced via immunoSEQ multiplex PCR; TCRdb's table is partial and in-frame only. The data show about 76,000 clones, around 66% seen once. Here the sequenced sample was CD8+ T cells sorted from blood, taken at week 24, from a patient treated with tofacitinib. These receptors were obtained from a human donor with alopecia areata. Both conserved end residues are trimmed from each CDR3. A D gene is named only where the DNA matches it firmly. Only some rows state a clone size, as once, few, many or a class for expanded clones.

d_gene	abundance	j_gene	v_gene	len	CDR3aa
NA	NA	TRBJ1-2	TRBV29-1	10	SVDGGIWGYT
NA	once	TRBJ1-1	TRBV27	13	ASSLQRGIYTEAF
NA	NA	TRBJ2-7	TRBV5-1	13	ASSLDRGRIYEQY
NA	NA	TRBJ2-5	TRBV14	11	ASGGTDQETQY
NA	NA	TRBJ2-7	TRBV5-4	12	ASSPLQSSYEQY
NA	NA	TRBJ1-5	TRBV5-6	14	ASSLGSYLSNQPQH
TRBD2	few	TRBJ2-1	TRBV4-1	16	ASSQGVGTSGRYNEQF
NA	NA	TRBJ2-3	TRBV28	12	ASSRRESPDTQY
NA	NA	TRBJ1-3	TRBV25-1	14	ASSEAKGGVGNTIY
NA	NA	TRBJ2-7	TRBV10-3	12	AISPGPPWYEQY
NA	NA	TRBJ2-7	TRBV19	11	ASAGAWGYEQY
NA	NA	TRBJ2-1	TRBV4-1	12	ASSQDPGGDEQF
NA	few	TRBJ2-7	TRBV21-1	11	ASSTSGAYEQY
NA	NA	TRBJ2-3	TRBV9	10	ASSTGPNTQY
NA	NA	TRBJ2-1	TRBV15	10	ATSGPAMGQF
TRBD1	NA	TRBJ1-5	TRBV4-3	13	ASSQDAGTGRPQH
NA	NA	TRBJ2-7	TRBV14	11	ASSQEVGSEQY
NA	few	TRBJ2-7	TRBV4-1	10	ASRGSSYEQY
TRBD2	NA	TRBJ2-5	TRBV11-2	14	ASSFGTSGSYETQY
NA	NA	TRBJ2-2	TRBV4-3	13	ASSQDEGFDGELF
NA	once	TRBJ2-7	TRBV27	13	ASSPGTAPPVGQY
NA	once	TRBJ2-1	TRBV14	14	ASSQDQQVSYNEQF
NA	NA	TRBJ1-4	TRBV29-1	13	SVEDSGYTNEKLF
NA	NA	TRBJ1-2	TRBV27	12	ASSPRKGIRGYT
TRBD1	few	TRBJ1-2	TRBV29-1	11	SVEHGTVYGYT
NA	NA	TRBJ1-1	TRBV29-1	10	SVAAGRTEAF
TRBD2	few	TRBJ2-1	TRBV29-1	12	SVPPGLADDEQF
NA	NA	TRBJ1-2	TRBV7-9	11	ASSLTANYGYT
NA	NA	TRBJ1-1	TRBV6-6	11	ASIGRANTEAF
NA	NA	TRBJ2-5	TRBV29-1	11	SVEDQAWGTQY
NA	few	TRBJ2-4	TRBV7-8	13	ASRASDLAKNIQY
TRBD1	NA	TRBJ1-1	TRBV29-1	9	SVGQGAEAF
NA	NA	TRBJ2-7	TRBV6-6	14	ASSYHGAAALYEQY
NA	few	TRBJ2-1	TRBV9	10	ASSGNRNEQF
NA	NA	TRBJ1-5	TRBV19	14	ASSLLGRWGIQPQH
TRBD1	few	TRBJ2-7	TRBV7-2	11	ASSVGQTYEQY
NA	NA	TRBJ2-3	TRBV6-1	12	ASRDRQTTDTQY
TRBD1	few	TRBJ2-1	TRBV5-1	15	ASSLARDRGLGNEQF
NA	few	TRBJ1-1	TRBV19	10	ASNGQNTEAF
NA	once	TRBJ2-5	TRBV29-1	9	SCRRDETQY
TRBD1	NA	TRBJ2-3	TRBV7-9	14	ASSSTGSRNTDTQY